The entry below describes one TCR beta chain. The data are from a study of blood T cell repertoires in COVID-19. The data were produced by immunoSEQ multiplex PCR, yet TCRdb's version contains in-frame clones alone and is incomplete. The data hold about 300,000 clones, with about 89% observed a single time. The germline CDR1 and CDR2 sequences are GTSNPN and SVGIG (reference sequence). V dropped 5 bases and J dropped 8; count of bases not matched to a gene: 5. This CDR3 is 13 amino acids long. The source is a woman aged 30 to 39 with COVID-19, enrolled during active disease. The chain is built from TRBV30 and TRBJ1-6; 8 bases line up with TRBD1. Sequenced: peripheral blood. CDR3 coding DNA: TGTGCCTGGTTGCCGGGACAGGATTCACCCCTCCACTTT. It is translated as CAWLPGQDSPLHF.